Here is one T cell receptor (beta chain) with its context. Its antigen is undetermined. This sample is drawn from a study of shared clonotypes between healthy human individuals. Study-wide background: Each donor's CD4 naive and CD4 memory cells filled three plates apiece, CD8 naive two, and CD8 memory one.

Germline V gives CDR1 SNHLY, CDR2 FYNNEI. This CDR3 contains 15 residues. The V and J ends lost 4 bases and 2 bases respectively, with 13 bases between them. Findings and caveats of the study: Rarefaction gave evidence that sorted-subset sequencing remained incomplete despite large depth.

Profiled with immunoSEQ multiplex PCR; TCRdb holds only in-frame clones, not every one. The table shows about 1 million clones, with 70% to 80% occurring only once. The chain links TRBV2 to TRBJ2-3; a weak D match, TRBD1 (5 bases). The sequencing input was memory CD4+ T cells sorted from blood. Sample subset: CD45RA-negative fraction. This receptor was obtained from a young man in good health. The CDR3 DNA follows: TGTGCCAGCAGTGCGGTAATAGGGGCCACAGATACGCAGTATTTT. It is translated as CASSAVIGATDTQYF.